These T cell receptor beta chains were read from a single sample in a study of molecular identifiers for immune sequencing clone quantification. TCRdb independently ran MiXCR on the PCR reads; one entry per CDR3 protein. The profile shows about 640,000 distinct CDR3 sequences, 20% of them singletons. The sample was naive CD8+ T cells from blood, with Jurkat cell RNA spiked in. The receptors were sampled from a human donor in good health. Some libraries in this study had Jurkat cell RNA spiked in. Both conserved end residues are part of each CDR3. A D gene is named only where the DNA matches it firmly. Clone sizes are given selectively: once, few, many, or a class where the clone is expanded.

j_call,d_call,v_call,clone_size,cdr3_nt,cdr3_aa
TRBJ2-1,NA,TRBV12-3/TRBV12-4,many,TGTGCCAGCTTGTCGACAGTCTGGAATGAGCAGTTCTTC,CASLSTVWNEQFF
TRBJ1-3,NA,TRBV7-9,many,TGTGCCAGCAGCCCCCCTGGAAACACCATATATTTT,CASSPPGNTIYF
TRBJ2-4,NA,TRBV30,many,TGTGCCTGGAGTGTACTAAATCCCCAACAATGGGCCAAAAACATTCAGTACTTC,CAWSVLNPQQWAKNIQYF
TRBJ2-1,NA,TRBV11-3,few,TGTGCCAGCAGCTTAGGGGGGGGCAGCTCCTACAATGAGCAGTTCTTC,CASSLGGGSSYNEQFF
TRBJ2-7,NA,TRBV5-1,many,TGCGCCAGCAGCTCGGGCAACTACCCCTACGAGCAGTACTTC,CASSSGNYPYEQYF
TRBJ1-2,NA,TRBV4-3,many,TGCGCCAGCAGCCAAGATGGCAGGGGAATCTATGGCTACACCTTC,CASSQDGRGIYGYTF
TRBJ1-1,NA,TRBV19,few,TGTGCCAGTAGTATAGTAGGGGGATCCCTGAACACTGAAGCTTTCTTT,CASSIVGGSLNTEAFF
TRBJ2-7,NA,TRBV12-3/TRBV12-4,many,TGTGCCAGCAGTTTAGCGGTCCCGCCCGAAGGGGTTGACTACGAGCAGTACTTC,CASSLAVPPEGVDYEQYF
TRBJ1-2,TRBD1,TRBV6-5,many,TGTGCCAGCAGTTACTCGATACAGGGGGCCTATGGCTACACCTTC,CASSYSIQGAYGYTF
TRBJ2-7,TRBD2,TRBV15,NA,TGTGCCACCAGCAGAGTCGGAAGCGGGGGCTACTCCTACGAGCAGTACTTC,CATSRVGSGGYSYEQYF
TRBJ2-3,NA,TRBV6-5,many,TGTGCCAGCAAAGGTTGGACCCGCTTAGGAGATACGCAGTATTTT,CASKGWTRLGDTQYF
TRBJ2-7,TRBD1,TRBV5-8,many,TGTGCCAGCAGCTTACCCGGGACAGGGACCTACGAGCAGTACTTC,CASSLPGTGTYEQYF
TRBJ2-7,TRBD2,TRBV12-3/TRBV12-4,NA,TGTGCCAGCAGCCGTTTGGGGGGGTACTACGAGCAGTACTTC,CASSRLGGYYEQYF
TRBJ1-5,NA,TRBV6-2/TRBV6-3,many,TGTGCCAGCAGGTGGTGGGGGGATCAGCCCCAGCATTTT,CASRWWGDQPQHF
TRBJ2-3,NA,TRBV28,many,TGTGCCAGCCCCCCTAATCGGGTTGATACGCAGTATTTT,CASPPNRVDTQYF
TRBJ1-5,TRBD1,TRBV20-1,many,TGCAGTGCTAGAGTCAGGGGGCTTGGGGATCAGCCCCAGCATTTT,CSARVRGLGDQPQHF
TRBJ2-7,TRBD2,TRBV27,few,TGTGCCAGCAGTCCGACAGGGACTAGCGGGATCACCGAGCAGTACTTC,CASSPTGTSGITEQYF